This TCR beta chain was found in a study of tumor-infiltrating lymphocytes in primary liver carcinoma. Study-wide context: Every sample contained roughly 3.5 to 7.13 million productive TCRbeta reads, and these numbers were similar from one tissue type to another. General observations from the study: The study found tumor-adjacent and tumor-blood pairs overlapped less than tumor region pairs.

Researchers generated TCR beta cDNA from roughly 510 ng of total RNA, relying on a constant-region primer. A slightly modified ARM-PCR protocol with three nested multiplex PCR rounds produced these TCR beta libraries. A C-beta reverse primer was combined with TRBV1-TRBV30 forward primers in the first two PCR rounds, and each round had approximately 9 cycles. TCRdb analysed the multiplex PCR reads with MiXCR anew, one entry per CDR3 protein. This table has about 320,000 distinct CDR3 sequences, 65% appearing once. Germline loops: CDR1 MNHNY, CDR2 SVGAGI (reference sequence). The V and J ends lost 4 bases and 7 bases, in that order; junction bases with no gene match: 19. The CDR3 has 18 amino acids. Comment on this clonotype: The antigen remains undetermined. A much larger clone is a single base away; this may be a read error.

Blood RNA originated from unsorted whole blood, with germline DNA additionally extracted. The specimen sequenced was peripheral blood. This TCR was sampled from a man aged 35 to 55 with primary liver carcinoma and hepatitis B virus infection. This chain connects TRBV6-6 to TRBJ2-1, with 7 positions matching TRBD2. CDR3 sequence (DNA): TGTGCCAGCAGTTGGCGTGGGAGGCGGGAGATGGGATTTAATGAGCAGTTCTTC. It translates to CASSWRGRREMGFNEQFF.